What follows are 8 T cell receptor beta chains derived from one specimen sequenced in a study of blood T cell repertoires in COVID-19. The table came from immunoSEQ multiplex PCR; TCRdb's copy has only in-frame clones and leaves some out. Of roughly 200,000 clones detected, around 84% appear once; the ten largest clones hold almost 5%. The source material was peripheral blood. The receptor set was obtained from a woman of 80 years or more with acute or convalescent COVID-19.

V is TRBV20-1 and J is TRBJ2-1; possibly TRBD2 for D (7 bases). CDR3 size: 14 residues. The germline CDR1 and CDR2 sequences are DFQATT and SNEGSKA (reference sequence). Between the trimmed V and J ends, which lost 3 bases and 7 bases, there was a span of 16 bases. The CDR3 loop is CSASWQGRENEQFF. The DNA for the CDR3 is TGCAGTGCTAGTTGGCAGGGGAGGGAAAATGAGCAGTTCTTC.

V and J are TRBV5-1 and TRBJ2-3, with D unclear. There are 14 residues in the CDR3. The V end was cut by 4 bases, the J end by 0 bases, with 9 bases between. CDR1 and CDR2 from the germline V gene are SGHRS and YFSETQ. CDR3 sequence (DNA): TGCGCCAGCAGCGTCCGTCCTAGCACAGATACGCAGTATTTT. Amino acids: CASSVRPSTDTQYF.

The J gene is TRBJ1-2, the V gene TRBV4-1; 7 positions match TRBD1. The CDR3 has 15 residues. Germline lookup yields CDR1 MGHRA and CDR2 YSYEKL. J gave up 0 bases and V 6 bases, and 7 bases lay outside the gene matches. The CDR3 here is CASRTGPFPNYGYTF. CDR3 nucleotides: TGCGCCAGCAGGACAGGGCCGTTTCCTAACTATGGCTACACCTTC.

The V gene is TRBV9, the J gene TRBJ2-5, with 8 bases aligning to TRBD2. CDR1 is SGDLS, CDR2 YYNGEE, per germline. The CDR3 length is 15 residues. Trimming removed 4 bases from V and 4 bases from J; junction bases left unmatched: 9. The CDR3 region has the DNA TGTGCCAGCAGCAGGGGACTAGGGGCCAGAGAGACCCAGTACTTC. Its translation is CASSRGLGARETQYF.

CDR3 protein: CASSFSLAGTQYF. For the CDR3, the DNA is TGTGCCAGCAGTTTTTCACTAGCTGGTACGCAGTATTTT. V gene TRBV6-5 combines with J gene TRBJ2-3, with D perhaps matching TRBD2 (6 bases). The V gene lost 4 bases and the J gene lost 8 bases, with 13 bases spanning the gap. Germline lookup yields CDR1 MNHEY and CDR2 SVGAGI. The CDR3 spans 13 residues.

This sequence joins TRBV2 and TRBJ2-1; 8 bases are a match to TRBD2. The CDR3 consists of 16 residues. Germline loops: CDR1 SNHLY, CDR2 FYNNEI. Losses at the gene ends were 11 bases for V and 3 bases for J; bases not matched to a gene: 15. CDR3 sequence: CASRGRQRENYNEQFF. The CDR3, as DNA: TGTGCCTCCCGGGGCAGACAGCGGGAGAACTACAATGAGCAGTTCTTC.

V and J are TRBV28 and TRBJ2-2, with 7 positions matching TRBD1. The CDR3 has 13 amino acids. Germline-derived CDR1 and CDR2 are MDHEN and SYDVKM. J was trimmed by 6 bases and V by 3 bases; bases with no gene match: 1. The CDR3 DNA is TGTGCCAGCAGTTTCCAGGGGGCCGGGGAGCTGTTTTTT. Its protein product is CASSFQGAGELFF.

CDR3 in amino acids: CASRPTGSPTNEKLFF. The CDR3 region has the DNA TGTGCCAGCAGACCCACGGGAAGCCCAACTAATGAAAAACTGTTTTTT. The chain joins TRBV5-6 to TRBJ1-4; unclear D gene. V was trimmed by 5 bases and J by 0 bases, leaving 14 bases between them. This CDR3 has 16 amino acids. Germline V gene data show CDR1 as SGHDT and CDR2 as YYEEEE.